These 2 T cell receptor beta chains were all obtained from the same sample, sequenced in a study of early T cells in non-severe SARS-CoV-2 infection (dated by TCRdb to the early 2020s). Receptor amplification or capture employed 5' RACE. The instrument was a NextSeq 500. TCRdb cleaned the public reads at Q25 with fastp, built clones with MiXCR and kept in-frame beta chains. Each CDR3 protein appears once, grouped with its most common genes and DNA. In this sample the table shows over 70,000 distinct CDR3 sequences, approximately 15% of which occur a single time. The ten largest make up 3% to 4.5% of the sample. Source: whole blood, taken at baseline. The receptors shown here come from an adult who was a healthcare worker with PCR-confirmed SARS-CoV-2 infection or an uninfected control (not recorded which).

This chain connects TRBV19 to TRBJ2-7; 9 bases match TRBD1. Unmatched junction bases numbered 7, after V lost 7 bases and J lost 3 bases. CDR1 and CDR2 from the germline V gene are LNHDA and SQIVND (reference sequence). The CDR3 covers 14 residues. CDR3 sequence reads: CASTPTGGIYEQYF. CDR3 sequence (DNA): TGTGCCAGTACCCCGACAGGGGGGATCTACGAGCAGTACTTC. The entire variable domain, with the rest obtained from reference TRBV19 and TRBJ2-7, is as follows: DGGITQSPKYLFRKEGQNVTLSCEQNLNHDAMYWYRQDPGQGLRLIYYSQIVNDFQKGDIAEGYSVSREKKESFPLTVTSAQKNPTAFYLCASTPTGGIYEQYFGPGTRLTVT.

The rearrangement links TRBV7-6 to TRBJ2-2, with unresolved D. Per the germline V gene, CDR1 is SGHVS and CDR2 is FNYEAQ. V shed 8 bases and J shed 7 bases, with 8 bases lying between them. The CDR3 loop spans 11 amino acids. The CDR3 is CASGGGGELFF. CDR3 bases: TGTGCCAGCGGTGGTGGCGGGGAGCTGTTTTTT.